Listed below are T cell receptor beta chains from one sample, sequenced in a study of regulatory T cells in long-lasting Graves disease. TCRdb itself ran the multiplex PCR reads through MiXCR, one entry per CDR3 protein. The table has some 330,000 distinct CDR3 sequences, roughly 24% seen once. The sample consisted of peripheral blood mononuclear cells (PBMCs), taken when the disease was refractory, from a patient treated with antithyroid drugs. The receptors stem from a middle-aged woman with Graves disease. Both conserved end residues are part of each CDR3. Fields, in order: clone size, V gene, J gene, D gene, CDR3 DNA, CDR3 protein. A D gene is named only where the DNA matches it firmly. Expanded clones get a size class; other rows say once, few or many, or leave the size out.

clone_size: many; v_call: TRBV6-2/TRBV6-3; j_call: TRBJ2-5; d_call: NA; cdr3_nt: TGTGCCAGCAGTTACAGAAATGAAGAGACCCAGTACTTC; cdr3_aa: CASSYRNEETQYF
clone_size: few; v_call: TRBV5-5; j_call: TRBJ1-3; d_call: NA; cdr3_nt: TGTGCCAGCAGCTCGGACTTCTCTGGAAACACCATATATTTT; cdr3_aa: CASSSDFSGNTIYF
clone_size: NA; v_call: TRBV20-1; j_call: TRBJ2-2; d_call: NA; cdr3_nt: TGCAGTGCTAGAGACCCCGGGACCGAATACACCGGGGAGCTGTTTTTT; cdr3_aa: CSARDPGTEYTGELFF
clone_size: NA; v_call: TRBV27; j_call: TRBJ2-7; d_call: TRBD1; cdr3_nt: TGTGCCAGCAGTCGAACCGGGACAGGGGACGAGCAGTACTTC; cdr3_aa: CASSRTGTGDEQYF
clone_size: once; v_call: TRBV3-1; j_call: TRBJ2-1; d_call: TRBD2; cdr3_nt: TGTGCCAGCGGGGGGGTAGATCATGTGTTCTTC; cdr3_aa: CASGGVDHVFF
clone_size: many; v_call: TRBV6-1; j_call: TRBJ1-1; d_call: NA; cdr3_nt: TGTGCCAGCAGTGAACACGGGGCAGCGGAGACTGAAGCTTTCTTT; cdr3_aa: CASSEHGAAETEAFF
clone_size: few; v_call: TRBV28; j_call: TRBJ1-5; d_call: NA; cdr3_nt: TGTGCCAGCAGCCCTCACAGGATTTATAGCAATCAGCCCCAGCATTTT; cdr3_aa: CASSPHRIYSNQPQHF
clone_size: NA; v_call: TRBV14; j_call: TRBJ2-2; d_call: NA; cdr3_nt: TGTGCCAGCAGCCAAGTTGGGGTCGGGACGAACACCGGGGAGCTGTTTTTT; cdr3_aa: CASSQVGVGTNTGELFF
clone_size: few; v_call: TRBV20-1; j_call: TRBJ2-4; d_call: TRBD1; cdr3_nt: TGCAGTGCTAGACAAAGGTACAGGGGATTCGAAAGAGCCAAAAACATTCAGTACTTC; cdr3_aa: CSARQRYRGFERAKNIQYF
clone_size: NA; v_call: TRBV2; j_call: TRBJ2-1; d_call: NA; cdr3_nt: TGTGCCAGCAGAGCAGACGAGAATGAGCAGTTCTTC; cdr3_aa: CASRADENEQFF
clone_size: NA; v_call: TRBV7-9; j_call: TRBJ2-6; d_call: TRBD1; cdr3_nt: TGTGCCAGCAGCTCAGACAGGGGGCTGGCTGGGGCCAACGTCCTGACTTTC; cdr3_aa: CASSSDRGLAGANVLTF
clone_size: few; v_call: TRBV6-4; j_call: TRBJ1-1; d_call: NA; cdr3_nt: TGTGCCAGCAGGTGGACATTCCGAGACACTGAAGCTTTCTTT; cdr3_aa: CASRWTFRDTEAFF
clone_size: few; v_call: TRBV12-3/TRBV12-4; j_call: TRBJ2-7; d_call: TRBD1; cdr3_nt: TGTGCCAGCAGTCTAAACCCGGGACAGGGGGGAGAGCAGCACTTC; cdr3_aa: CASSLNPGQGGEQHF
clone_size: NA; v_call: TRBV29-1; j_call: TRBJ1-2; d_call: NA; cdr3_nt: TGCAGCGTTGCCGCAGGGTCGGATGGCTACACCTTC; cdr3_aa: CSVAAGSDGYTF
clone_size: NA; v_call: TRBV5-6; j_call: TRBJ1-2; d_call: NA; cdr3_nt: TGTGCCAGCAGCCTTAAAACAGGGATAGATGGCTACACCTTC; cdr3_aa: CASSLKTGIDGYTF
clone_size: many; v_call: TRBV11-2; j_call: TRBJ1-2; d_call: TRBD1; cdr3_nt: TGTGCCAGCAGCTCCCGGGACAGGGCTCACGGCTACACCTTC; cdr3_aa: CASSSRDRAHGYTF